These 20 T cell receptor beta chains came from one sample sequenced in a study of post-analysis software for immune sequencing data. The antigens of these receptors remain unknown. Study results and limitations: TRBV segments more frequent in patients than in controls numbered roughly five and included TRBV5-6, TRBV5-1 and TRBV20-1.

Unique-molecular-identifier-tagged TCR beta cDNA libraries were used. TCRdb analysed the PCR reads with MiXCR anew, one entry per CDR3 protein. This table holds roughly 800,000 distinct CDR3 sequences, just under 30% found once. The sample was blood. The receptor source for this set is a girl aged 10 to 17 with multiple sclerosis.

This chain links TRBV7-2 with TRBJ2-7, with TRBD2 identical over 8 bases. In germline, CDR1 is SGHTA, CDR2 FQGNSA. There are 14 residues in the CDR3. The V gene end was trimmed by 8 bases and the J gene end by 1 base; junction bases not matched to a gene: 7. Here the CDR3 reads CASGAERGSYEQYF. CDR3 DNA sequence: TGTGCCAGCGGGGCCGAGCGGGGGTCCTACGAGCAGTACTTC.

The chain combines TRBV6-1 with TRBJ1-5; D is perhaps TRBD1 (6 bases). V was pared by 5 bases and J by 7 bases, with 12 bases between. CDR3 length equals 13 residues. Germline V CDR1 and CDR2: MNHNS, SASEGT. This CDR3 is CASSSKGGQPQHF. CDR3 nucleotides: TGTGCCAGCAGTTCTAAGGGGGGCCAGCCCCAGCATTTT.

This sequence joins TRBV6-2 or TRBV6-3 and TRBJ2-1, with D possibly called TRBD1 or TRBD2 (5 bases each). CDR1 and CDR2 (germline): MNHEY, SVGEGT. The ends were cut back, 8 bases at V and 9 bases at J, with 17 bases in the middle. The CDR3 runs to 13 residues. CDR3 DNA: TGTGCCAGCGCCGGGACCCCACCTAGTGAGCAGTTCTTC. It codes for CASAGTPPSEQFF.

This clonotype was counted a few times. This rearrangement joins TRBV29-1 to TRBJ2-5, with TRBD1 matching 7 bases. Trimming at V came to 4 bases and at J to 4 bases, leaving 15 bases not matched to a gene. The germline CDR1 and CDR2 sequences are SQVTM and ANQGSEA. This CDR3 region has 16 residues. CDR3 DNA sequence: TGCAGCGTTGTCCAGAAGGGGGACAGTACCAGAGAGACCCAGTACTTC. This encodes CSVVQKGDSTRETQYF.

V is TRBV28 and J is TRBJ2-5, with unresolved D. The germline gives CDR1 MDHEN, CDR2 SYDVKM. The germline V and J ends were trimmed by 3 bases and 11 bases, with 13 bases remaining between them. This CDR3 comprises 12 residues. The CDR3 bases are TGTGCCAGCAGTTTGGGGAAATTACAGCAGTACTTC. Protein product: CASSLGKLQQYF. Full variable domain (missing parts from reference TRBV28 and TRBJ2-5): DVKVTQSSRYLVKRTGEKVFLECVQDMDHENMFWYRQDPGLGLRLIYFSYDVKMKEKGDIPEGYSVSREKKERFSLILESASTNQTSMYLCASSLGKLQQYFGPGTRLLVL.

In its sample, this clonotype was seen a few times. The V and J genes are TRBV5-1 and TRBJ1-5; D gene ambiguous. Germline V lookup: CDR1 SGHRS, CDR2 YFSETQ. V was clipped by 3 bases and J by 5 bases, with 12 bases between them. The CDR3 totals 14 residues. CDR3 sequence (DNA): TGCGCCAGCAGCTCGTTTCCCGGTGATCAGCCCCAGCATTTT. Its translation is CASSSFPGDQPQHF.

The J gene is TRBJ1-5, the V gene TRBV20-1; no firm D call. V was cut by 3 bases and J by 5 bases, with 11 bases left in between. This CDR3 contains 13 residues. Looked up from germline, CDR1 is DFQATT and CDR2 is SNEGSKA (reference sequence). The CDR3 bases are TGCAGTGCTAGCGTACGGGGAGATCAGCCCCAGCATTTT. It encodes CSASVRGDQPQHF.

This clonotype was seen many times. The V and J genes are TRBV29-1 and TRBJ1-2; D unresolved. Germline CDR1 SQVTM, CDR2 ANQGSEA. The length of the CDR3 is 12 residues. Written as DNA, the CDR3 is TGCAGTGTCACCTGGGGAGTGGAGGGCTACACCTTC. This gives the protein CSVTWGVEGYTF. Complete variable domain (other parts from reference TRBV29-1 and TRBJ1-2): SAVISQKPSRDICQRGTSLTIQCQVDSQVTMMFWYRQQPGQSLTLIATANQGSEATYESGFVIDKFPISRPNLTFSTLTVSNMSPEDSSIYLCSVTWGVEGYTFGSGTRLTVV.

This clonotype has only a few counts. This chain links TRBV6-5 with TRBJ2-7, with D uncertain. V dropped 6 bases and J dropped 6 bases, with 18 bases sitting between them. Looked up from germline, CDR1 is MNHEY and CDR2 is SVGAGI. CDR3 length equals 14 residues. The CDR3 loop is CASRHNTKRSEQYF. The CDR3 nucleotides are TGTGCCAGCAGGCATAACACCAAGAGGTCCGAGCAGTACTTC.

The chain uses TRBV11-2 and TRBJ2-3; D unclear. The CDR3 totals 13 residues. V lost 6 bases and J 3 bases, leaving 10 bases between the germline ends. Germline CDR1 reads SGHAT; CDR2 reads FQNNGV. Here the CDR3 reads CASRSLSTDTQYF. The CDR3 DNA follows: TGTGCCAGCAGGTCCCTAAGTACAGATACGCAGTATTTT.

This sequence joins TRBV6-4 and TRBJ2-5; unclear D gene. Germline CDR1 is MRHNA and CDR2 is SNTAGT. Trimming left V 7 bases short and J 2 bases short, with 8 bases between. The CDR3 covers 12 residues. CDR3: CASTNRQETQYF. Here the CDR3 DNA reads TGTGCCAGCACTAATAGGCAAGAGACCCAGTACTTC.

In its sample, this clonotype was seen a few times. At one end, the junction sequence differs from germline, possibly due to a read error. The chain uses TRBV12-3 or TRBV12-4 and TRBJ2-3, with 7 bases that match TRBD2. This CDR3 spans 15 amino acids. CDR3 bases: TGTGCCGGCAGTTTGGGCGGGAGCTACCCAGATACGCAGTATTTT. Translation: CAGSLGGSYPDTQYF.

The chain couples TRBV3-1 to TRBJ2-5; tentatively, D is TRBD1 (6 bases). The germline V and J ends were trimmed by 3 bases and 5 bases, with 7 bases remaining between them. The length of the CDR3 is 12 residues. Per germline, CDR1 LGHDT and CDR2 YNNKEL (reference sequence). CDR3 in amino acids: CASSHTGETQYF. The CDR3 bases are TGTGCCAGCAGCCACACAGGGGAGACCCAGTACTTC.

The V gene is TRBV4-3, the J gene TRBJ1-2; possible D gene TRBD1, 5 bases. Per germline, CDR1 LGHNA and CDR2 YSLEER. V was cut by 4 bases and J by 2 bases, with 14 bases left in between. This CDR3 comprises 15 residues. The CDR3 nucleotides are TGCGCCAGCAGCCTCCACCGGGGGGAGAACTATGGCTACACCTTC. Translating it yields CASSLHRGENYGYTF.

J is TRBJ1-5 and V is TRBV10-3; 8 nucleotides agree with TRBD1. The J segment lost 4 bases and the V segment lost 0 bases, leaving 8 bases of the junction unmatched. The length of the CDR3 is 17 residues. The germline CDR1 and CDR2 sequences are ENHRY and SYGVKD. The CDR3 nucleotides are TGTGCCATCAGTGAGTCCTTAGGACAGGGCATGAATCAGCCCCAGCATTTT. Its protein product is CAISESLGQGMNQPQHF.

This chain joins TRBV6-2 or TRBV6-3 and TRBJ2-7; unclear D gene. Looked up from germline, CDR1 is MNHEY and CDR2 is SVGEGT. This CDR3 comprises 14 residues. Trimming pared 2 bases from V and 5 bases from J, leaving 13 bases between. The CDR3, as DNA: TGTGCCAGCAGTTACCAGGTAGAAGCTAACGAGCAGTACTTC. Its translation: CASSYQVEANEQYF.

In this sample, this clonotype turned up many times. The J gene is TRBJ2-7, the V gene TRBV28; 9 bases agree with TRBD1. Germline V lookup: CDR1 MDHEN, CDR2 SYDVKM. The CDR3 totals 13 residues. V lost 8 bases to trimming and J lost 3 bases; unmatched junction nucleotides: 5. In DNA form, the CDR3 reads TGTGCCAGCCGTGGGACAGGGAGCTACGAGCAGTACTTC. Translated, it gives CASRGTGSYEQYF.

CDR3 sequence (DNA): TGTGCCAGCAGCCCTGGGACGGCACCTCACGAGCAGTACTTC. Amino acids: CASSPGTAPHEQYF. J is TRBJ2-7 and V is TRBV12-3 or TRBV12-4; D is possibly TRBD1 or TRBD2 (5 bases each). This CDR3 region has 14 residues. The V end lost 6 bases, the J end lost 5 bases, and 17 bases lay between the germline ends.

The chain has TRBV20-1 and TRBJ2-1, with D uncertain. The CDR3 is 12 residues long. Between the trimmed V and J ends, which lost 5 bases and 7 bases, there was a span of 12 bases. CDR1 DFQATT and CDR2 SNEGSKA come from the germline V gene (reference sequence). The DNA of the CDR3 is TGCAGTGCTGAGATAGGGCGGAATGAGCAGTTCTTC. It specifies CSAEIGRNEQFF.

The chain combines TRBV2 with TRBJ2-3; 8 nucleotides match TRBD1. V lost 4 bases, J lost 0 bases, and 9 bases stayed unmatched. CDR1 SNHLY and CDR2 FYNNEI come from the germline V gene. This CDR3 is built from 17 residues. CDR3 sequence reads: CASSVMAGGASTDTQYF. DNA for the CDR3: TGTGCCAGCAGTGTGATGGCAGGGGGCGCGAGCACAGATACGCAGTATTTT.